This TCR beta chain was captured in a study of graft-versus-host responses after intestinal transplantation. CDR3 length: 17 residues. Between the trimmed V and J ends, which lost 5 bases and 4 bases, there was a span of 23 bases. CDR1 and CDR2 (germline): SEHNR, FQNEAQ (reference sequence). Some clones are missing from TCRdb's copy, which holds only in-frame ones; the method was immunoSEQ multiplex PCR. The repertoire holds 90,000 to 150,000 clones, with around 96% as singletons. Concerning this clone itself: Its antigen is as yet unknown.

The chain has TRBV7-9 and TRBJ1-2; no clear D gene. Sample: unstimulated CD8+ T cells sorted from spleen or lymph node cells, taken before intestinal transplant. The TCR comes from a human donor who received an intestinal transplant. The CDR3 nucleotides are TGTGCCAGCAGCCCCCTCTTAGGGCCGAGGAACCTCTATGGCTACACCTTC. Translated, it gives CASSPLLGPRNLYGYTF.